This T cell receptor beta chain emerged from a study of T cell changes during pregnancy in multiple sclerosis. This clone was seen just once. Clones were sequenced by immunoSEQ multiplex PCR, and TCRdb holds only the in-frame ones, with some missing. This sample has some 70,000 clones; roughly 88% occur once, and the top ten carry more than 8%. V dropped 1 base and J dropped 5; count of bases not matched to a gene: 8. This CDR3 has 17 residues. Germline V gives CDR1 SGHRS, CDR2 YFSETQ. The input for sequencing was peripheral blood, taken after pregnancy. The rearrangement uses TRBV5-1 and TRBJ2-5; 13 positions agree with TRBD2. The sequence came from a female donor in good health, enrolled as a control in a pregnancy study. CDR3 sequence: CASSLITSGRASETQYF. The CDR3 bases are TGCGCCAGCAGCTTGATCACTAGCGGGAGGGCTTCGGAGACCCAGTACTTC.